This is a list of T cell receptor beta chains from one sample in a study of cytomegalovirus exposure and HLA in healthy donors. Some clones are missing from TCRdb's copy, which holds only in-frame ones; the method was immunoSEQ multiplex PCR. This table lists roughly 46,000 clones. The specimen sequenced was PBMCs. The receptors come from a woman aged 35 to 49 in good health and CMV-seronegative. CDR3s include the opening cysteine and the closing phenylalanine or tryptophan. The order of the fields is V gene, J gene, D gene, CDR3 DNA, CDR3 protein. A D gene is named only where the DNA matches it firmly.

v_call: TRBV28; j_call: TRBJ1-2; d_call: -; cdr3_nt: TGTGCCAGCAGTCCGCCAGAGGGGGGGCCTCCCTATGGCTACACCTTC; cdr3_aa: CASSPPEGGPPYGYTF
v_call: TRBV29-1; j_call: TRBJ1-1; d_call: -; cdr3_nt: TGCAGCGTCTACGCCTGGAACACTGAAGCTTTCTTT; cdr3_aa: CSVYAWNTEAFF
v_call: TRBV7-2; j_call: TRBJ2-1; d_call: TRBD2; cdr3_nt: TGTGCCAGCACCCCAGCGGGGACCTACAATGAGCAGTTCTTC; cdr3_aa: CASTPAGTYNEQFF
v_call: TRBV5-1; j_call: TRBJ2-3; d_call: -; cdr3_nt: TGCGCCAGCAGCTTGGAGGGAAAGGGGACAGATACGCAGTATTTT; cdr3_aa: CASSLEGKGTDTQYF
v_call: TRBV7-9; j_call: TRBJ1-1; d_call: -; cdr3_nt: TGTGCCAGCAGCTCGGCGGGCGGCGTCGGGGAAGCTTTCTTT; cdr3_aa: CASSSAGGVGEAFF
v_call: TRBV5-1; j_call: TRBJ1-2; d_call: -; cdr3_nt: TGCGCCAGCAGCTTAGGGGCAGTTGGAGCTAACTATGGCTACACCTTC; cdr3_aa: CASSLGAVGANYGYTF
v_call: TRBV6-6; j_call: TRBJ2-7; d_call: TRBD2; cdr3_nt: TGTGCCAGCAGTCCCGGACTAGCGGTGACCTACGAGCAGTACTTC; cdr3_aa: CASSPGLAVTYEQYF
v_call: TRBV2; j_call: TRBJ2-1; d_call: TRBD2; cdr3_nt: TGTGCCAGCAGTTCCGGACTAGCGGGAGGTCGGTACAATGAGCAGTTCTTC; cdr3_aa: CASSSGLAGGRYNEQFF
v_call: TRBV30; j_call: TRBJ1-2; d_call: -; cdr3_nt: TGTGCCTGGAGTCCAGGTCATGGCTACACCTTC; cdr3_aa: CAWSPGHGYTF
v_call: TRBV28; j_call: TRBJ1-2; d_call: -; cdr3_nt: TGTGCCAGCAGTTACCGCGATGGCTACACCTTC; cdr3_aa: CASSYRDGYTF
v_call: TRBV4-1; j_call: TRBJ2-1; d_call: TRBD2; cdr3_nt: TGCGCCAGCAGCCACGGACTAGCGGGATTCATCTCCTCCTACAATGAGCAGTTCTTC; cdr3_aa: CASSHGLAGFISSYNEQFF
v_call: TRBV25-1; j_call: TRBJ2-1; d_call: -; cdr3_nt: TGTGCCAGCAGTGAATGGACAATCTACAATGAGCAGTTCTTC; cdr3_aa: CASSEWTIYNEQFF
v_call: TRBV19; j_call: TRBJ1-1; d_call: TRBD1; cdr3_nt: TGTGCCAGTAGTGCCCGACAGGGGATGGGAACTGAAGCTTTCTTT; cdr3_aa: CASSARQGMGTEAFF
v_call: TRBV6-1; j_call: TRBJ1-4; d_call: -; cdr3_nt: TGTGCCAGCAGTGAAGTGGGTGCGGGAAAACTGTTTTTT; cdr3_aa: CASSEVGAGKLFF
v_call: TRBV7-9; j_call: TRBJ2-7; d_call: TRBD1; cdr3_nt: TGTGCCAGCAGCTCGGACAGGTGGGGGTCCGAGCAGTACTTC; cdr3_aa: CASSSDRWGSEQYF
v_call: TRBV9; j_call: TRBJ2-3; d_call: -; cdr3_nt: TGTGCCAGCAGCGTAGGGTATCACAGGGCTTCTAGCACAGATACGCAGTATTTT; cdr3_aa: CASSVGYHRASSTDTQYF
v_call: TRBV6-6; j_call: TRBJ2-1; d_call: -; cdr3_nt: TGTGCCAGCAGTTATTGGGAGGCCGTATATGAGCAGTTCTTC; cdr3_aa: CASSYWEAVYEQFF
v_call: TRBV30; j_call: TRBJ2-7; d_call: -; cdr3_nt: TGTGCCCATAGGGGGGGGGCCTACGAGCAGTACTTC; cdr3_aa: CAHRGGAYEQYF
v_call: TRBV18; j_call: TRBJ1-2; d_call: -; cdr3_nt: TGTGCCAGCTCACAGACCGTAGCAGGGTCAGGGCATGGCTACACCTTC; cdr3_aa: CASSQTVAGSGHGYTF
v_call: TRBV29-1; j_call: TRBJ2-7; d_call: TRBD2; cdr3_nt: TGCAGCGTTGGAGACGGCGGGAGCTACTACGAGCAGTACTTC; cdr3_aa: CSVGDGGSYYEQYF
v_call: TRBV5-1; j_call: TRBJ2-3; d_call: -; cdr3_nt: TGCGCCAGCAGTCTCGAGGGTTTCACAGATACGCAGTATTTT; cdr3_aa: CASSLEGFTDTQYF
v_call: TRBV10-3; j_call: TRBJ2-1; d_call: TRBD2; cdr3_nt: TGTGCCATCAGTGAGCCCGTGTTAGGGACTAGCGGGTCTGATGAGCAGTTCTTC; cdr3_aa: CAISEPVLGTSGSDEQFF
v_call: TRBV10-3; j_call: TRBJ1-1; d_call: -; cdr3_nt: TGTGCCATCAGTGACCAACAGGGATCTGAAGCTTTCTTT; cdr3_aa: CAISDQQGSEAFF
v_call: TRBV4-2; j_call: TRBJ1-2; d_call: -; cdr3_nt: TGTGCCAGCAGCCAAGATCCGAGGCAGTACACTTATGGCTACACCTTC; cdr3_aa: CASSQDPRQYTYGYTF
v_call: TRBV11-2; j_call: TRBJ2-7; d_call: TRBD2; cdr3_nt: TGTGCCAGCAGCCAGACTAGCGGGCGGTCCTACGAGCAGTACTTC; cdr3_aa: CASSQTSGRSYEQYF
v_call: TRBV19; j_call: TRBJ1-1; d_call: -; cdr3_nt: TGTGCCAGTAGTCAGAACAGGGCGAACACTGAAGCTTTCTTT; cdr3_aa: CASSQNRANTEAFF
v_call: TRBV18; j_call: TRBJ2-2; d_call: TRBD1; cdr3_nt: TGTGCCAGCTCTCCGGGACAGGGAGGAACCGGGGAGCTGTTTTTT; cdr3_aa: CASSPGQGGTGELFF
v_call: TRBV7-6; j_call: TRBJ2-2; d_call: -; cdr3_nt: TGTGCCAGCAGCCCCCGTACCGGGGAGCTGTTTTTT; cdr3_aa: CASSPRTGELFF
v_call: TRBV19; j_call: TRBJ1-5; d_call: -; cdr3_nt: TGTGCCAGTAGTCAGAGGGATCAGCCCCAGCATTTT; cdr3_aa: CASSQRDQPQHF
v_call: TRBV6-5; j_call: TRBJ1-2; d_call: -; cdr3_nt: TGTGCCAGCAGGCTGGGCAGCGGGGGCGGCTACACCTTC; cdr3_aa: CASRLGSGGGYTF
v_call: TRBV28; j_call: TRBJ1-2; d_call: -; cdr3_nt: TGTGCCAGCAGTAGTGACAGGCCTAACTATGGCTACACCTTC; cdr3_aa: CASSSDRPNYGYTF
v_call: TRBV18; j_call: TRBJ1-2; d_call: TRBD1; cdr3_nt: TGTGCCAGCTCACCAGGACAGGGAAGCTATGGCTACACCTTC; cdr3_aa: CASSPGQGSYGYTF
v_call: TRBV27; j_call: TRBJ2-1; d_call: -; cdr3_nt: TGTGCCAGCAGTTTGGACAACCCCGGCAACAATGAGCAGTTCTTC; cdr3_aa: CASSLDNPGNNEQFF
v_call: TRBV11-2; j_call: TRBJ2-5; d_call: -; cdr3_nt: TGTGCCAGCAAGCCCCCCGATCGCGGGGTCCAAGAGACCCAGTACTTC; cdr3_aa: CASKPPDRGVQETQYF
v_call: TRBV6-1; j_call: TRBJ1-1; d_call: -; cdr3_nt: TGTGCCAGCAGTGAAACAGGGAACACTGAAGCTTTCTTT; cdr3_aa: CASSETGNTEAFF
v_call: TRBV5-4; j_call: TRBJ2-5; d_call: TRBD2; cdr3_nt: TGTGCCAGCAGCTTGGGGCTAGCGGGAGTCGGGCCCCAAGAGACCCAGTACTTC; cdr3_aa: CASSLGLAGVGPQETQYF
v_call: TRBV29-1; j_call: TRBJ2-3; d_call: TRBD2; cdr3_nt: TGCGGGCTAGCGGGAGAGGTGAGCACAGATAAGCAGTATTTT; cdr3_aa: CGLAGEVSTDKQYF
v_call: TRBV7-2; j_call: TRBJ2-5; d_call: -; cdr3_nt: TGTGCCAGCAGCTTAGCGGGCGTCCAAGAGACCCAGTACTTC; cdr3_aa: CASSLAGVQETQYF
v_call: TRBV6-5; j_call: TRBJ2-3; d_call: TRBD2; cdr3_nt: TGTGCCAGCAGCACAAGCGGGAGATATACGCAGTATTTT; cdr3_aa: CASSTSGRYTQYF
v_call: TRBV9; j_call: TRBJ1-1; d_call: TRBD1; cdr3_nt: TGTGCCAGCAGCGTAGCCCCTACAGGGGCGAACACTGAAGCTTTCTTT; cdr3_aa: CASSVAPTGANTEAFF
v_call: TRBV14; j_call: TRBJ2-1; d_call: -; cdr3_nt: TGTGCCAGCAGTCGTGGGGGCTCGCCGTACAATGAGCAGTTCTTC; cdr3_aa: CASSRGGSPYNEQFF
v_call: TRBV18; j_call: TRBJ2-2; d_call: -; cdr3_nt: TGTGCCAGCTCGACAGAGTCCGGCGGGGAGCTGTTTTTT; cdr3_aa: CASSTESGGELFF
v_call: TRBV4-3; j_call: TRBJ2-7; d_call: TRBD2; cdr3_nt: TGCGCCAGAAGCCCAGGCGCGGGGGAGTACTTC; cdr3_aa: CARSPGAGEYF
v_call: TRBV4-2; j_call: TRBJ2-7; d_call: -; cdr3_nt: TGTGCCAGCAGCCGAGGAGGAGTCGTCCCCTACGAGCAGTACTTC; cdr3_aa: CASSRGGVVPYEQYF
v_call: TRBV7-9; j_call: TRBJ2-3; d_call: -; cdr3_nt: TGTGCCAGCACCTGGGATTTAAGGGGCGCCGATACGCAGTATTTT; cdr3_aa: CASTWDLRGADTQYF
v_call: TRBV18; j_call: TRBJ1-1; d_call: TRBD1; cdr3_nt: TGTGCCAGCTCACAACGAGGACAGGGTGTTAAGTACACTGAAGCTTTCTTT; cdr3_aa: CASSQRGQGVKYTEAFF
v_call: TRBV6-5; j_call: TRBJ2-3; d_call: TRBD1; cdr3_nt: TGTGCCAGCAGAGCACAGGGGGCGCAAGGGGATACGCAGTATTTT; cdr3_aa: CASRAQGAQGDTQYF
v_call: TRBV6-5; j_call: TRBJ2-3; d_call: -; cdr3_nt: TGTGCCAGCAGTTATTGGCGGGGCAGCACAGATACGCAGTATTTT; cdr3_aa: CASSYWRGSTDTQYF
v_call: TRBV7-2; j_call: TRBJ2-7; d_call: TRBD2; cdr3_nt: TGTGCCAGCAGCCCCCGACTAGCGGGTTACGAGCAGTACTTC; cdr3_aa: CASSPRLAGYEQYF
v_call: TRBV29-1; j_call: TRBJ2-5; d_call: TRBD2; cdr3_nt: TGCAGCGCCTTGACTAGCGAACGAGAGACCCAGTACTTC; cdr3_aa: CSALTSERETQYF
v_call: TRBV20-1; j_call: TRBJ2-2; d_call: -; cdr3_nt: TGCAGTGCTAGAGCGTCTTCTGAGCTGTTTTTT; cdr3_aa: CSARASSELFF